This TCR beta chain was identified during a study of CD4 T cells in relation to SARS-CoV-2 and coronaviruses. Study overall: TCR beta CDR3s were sequenced after roughly eleven-day antigen culture of PBMCs.

Concerning this clone: Its antigen is unknown.

CD4+ T cells from unexposed donors were obtained before the COVID-19 pandemic (2011-2018). CD4+ T cells were isolated from the cells after 10 days of culture. CDR3 length: 13 residues. With 3 bases removed from V and 6 bases from J, the gap between germline ends came to 8 bases. Sequencing used immunoSEQ multiplex PCR; TCRdb keeps in-frame clones, though not all of them. The data show 25,000 to 30,000 clones, with 70% to 80% seen just once and 20% to 25% held by the top ten. The sequenced sample consisted of CD4+ T cells from PBMCs, cultured in vitro. The rearrangement joins TRBV12-3 or TRBV12-4 to TRBJ2-2, with D maybe TRBD2 (5 bases). This TCR derives from a human donor in good health. The CDR3 bases are TGTGCCAGCAGTTTCAGGAGGCCCGGGGAGCTGTTTTTT. Its protein is CASSFRRPGELFF.